One T cell receptor beta chain is described in this entry. Running of the assay took place at deep level. Produced via immunoSEQ multiplex PCR; TCRdb's table is partial and in-frame only. This table holds fewer than 1.6 million clones, about 98.5% found once. This sample was taken from a study of shared clonotypes between healthy human individuals. This CDR3 contains 15 residues. The germline V and J ends were trimmed by 0 bases and 7 bases, with 13 bases remaining between them. Germline assignment: CDR1 MNHEY and CDR2 SVGAGI. The source of this sequence is a man under 40 in good health. The sample taken for sequencing was naive CD4+ T cells sorted from blood. As to subset: CD45RA+ positively selected. The rearrangement links TRBV6-5 to TRBJ2-1; D possibly corresponds to TRBD2 (6 bases). The CDR3 sequence: CASSYSSVGRNEQFF. In DNA form, the CDR3 reads TGTGCCAGCAGTTACTCGAGTGTTGGGAGGAATGAGCAGTTCTTC.